What follows are 19 T cell receptor beta chains derived from one specimen sequenced in a study of shared clonotypes between healthy human individuals. Only CD45RO-negative cells positively selected for CCR7 counted as naive CD8 cells, so terminally differentiated effector memory CD45RA+ cells were excluded. Clones were sequenced by immunoSEQ multiplex PCR, and TCRdb holds only the in-frame ones, with some missing. Altogether about 870,000 clones are present, roughly 92% being singletons, with the ten largest covering approximately 25%. Sequencing input: naive CD8+ T cells sorted from blood. The receptors here all came from a young man in good health.

J is TRBJ2-3 and V is TRBV10-3; D assignment may be TRBD1 or TRBD2 (5 bases each). CDR1 and CDR2 (germline): ENHRY, SYGVKD. Trimming stripped 6 bases from V and 5 bases from J, with 24 bases between. This CDR3 comprises 17 residues. CDR3 region: CAIRDPHRDQDGDTQYF. In DNA, the CDR3 is TGTGCCATCAGGGACCCTCACCGGGACCAAGATGGAGATACGCAGTATTTT.

This chain uses TRBV27 with TRBJ2-7, with 12 bases lining up with TRBD1. Germline lookup yields CDR1 MNHEY and CDR2 SMNVEV (reference sequence). The junction had 3 bases not matched to a gene; V was cut back by 5 bases and J by 4 bases. The CDR3 is made up of 14 amino acids. The CDR3 bases are TGTGCCAGCAGTGGGGACAGGGGGCTGTACGAGCAGTACTTC. Protein sequence: CASSGDRGLYEQYF.

V and J are TRBV27 and TRBJ2-7; no firm D call. The CDR3 contains 14 residues. V was trimmed by 4 bases and J by 4 bases, leaving 14 bases between them. From germline, CDR1 is MNHEY and CDR2 SMNVEV (reference sequence). The CDR3 region has the DNA TGTGCCAGCAGTTCCGGCTTGCGTAGATACGAGCAGTACTTC. Protein product: CASSSGLRRYEQYF.

The chain couples TRBV4-2 to TRBJ2-7; 11 bases fit TRBD1. The CDR3 is 14 amino acids. Trimming at V came to 4 bases and at J to 3 bases, leaving 2 bases not matched to a gene. Germline V gene lookup returns CDR1 LGHNA and CDR2 YNFKEQ. Here the CDR3 DNA reads TGTGCCAGCAGCCCGGACAGGGGGCTCTACGAGCAGTACTTC. Its translation is CASSPDRGLYEQYF.

The chain combines TRBV11-2 with TRBJ2-5; a possible D gene is TRBD2 (7 bases). The DNA matches TRBJ2-7 better at its end, which makes the J call doubtful. CDR3 size: 17 residues. Per the germline V gene, CDR1 is SGHAT and CDR2 is FQNNGV. Written as DNA, the CDR3 is TGTGCCAGCAGTCTTCGTGGGGAGGGGGTCTTTCGGGTCGAGCAGTACTTC. It yields the protein CASSLRGEGVFRVEQYF.

The chain combines TRBV18 with TRBJ2-1; D perhaps matches TRBD2 (7 bases). V shed 3 bases and J shed 0 bases, with 15 bases lying between them. CDR1 and CDR2 from the germline V gene are KGHSH and LQKENI. The CDR3 contains 17 residues. The CDR3 region is CASSPAGGGSSYNEQFF. CDR3 sequence (DNA): TGTGCCAGCTCACCCGCCGGGGGCGGGAGCTCCTACAATGAGCAGTTCTTC.

The chain carries TRBV7-2 and TRBJ2-1, with TRBD2 identical over 10 bases. The CDR3 is 16 residues long. Germline V lookup: CDR1 SGHTA, CDR2 FQGNSA. V dropped 5 bases and J dropped 1; count of bases not matched to a gene: 5. CDR3 protein: CASSPRTSGSYNEQFF. The CDR3 coding sequence is TGTGCCAGCAGCCCCAGGACTAGCGGTTCCTACAATGAGCAGTTCTTC.

The chain uses TRBV9 and TRBJ2-1, with D perhaps being TRBD1 or TRBD2 (5 bases each). With 0 bases removed from V and 4 bases from J, the gap between germline ends came to 11 bases. The CDR3 is 15 amino acids. The germline V gene has CDR1 SGDLS and CDR2 YYNGEE. CDR3 loop: CASSVEGRVYNEQFF. In nucleotides, the CDR3 is TGTGCCAGCAGCGTAGAGGGGCGGGTATACAATGAGCAGTTCTTC. Full variable domain (missing parts from reference TRBV9 and TRBJ2-1): DSGVTQTPKHLITATGQRVTLRCSPRSGDLSVYWYQQSLDQGLQFLIQYYNGEERAKGNILERFSAQQFPDLHSELNLSSLELGDSALYFCASSVEGRVYNEQFFGPGTRLTVL.

The rearrangement joins TRBV4-3 to TRBJ2-3; no firm D call. In germline, CDR1 is LGHNA, CDR2 YSLEER. V was shortened by 5 bases and J by 0 bases, with 12 bases between the two germline ends. The CDR3 is made up of 15 amino acids. The chain's CDR3 is CASSEGRRSTDTQYF. The DNA for the CDR3 is TGCGCCAGCAGCGAAGGTCGGAGAAGCACAGATACGCAGTATTTT.

The CDR3 protein is CSVEGRGRGNTFF. The DNA of the CDR3 is TGCAGCGTTGAAGGCCGTGGTCGGGGTAATACTTTCTTT. V is TRBV29-1 and J is TRBJ1-1; D is undetermined. Trimming stripped 1 base from V and 12 bases from J, with 18 bases between. CDR1 is SQVTM and CDR2 is ANQGSEA in the germline V gene. The CDR3 runs 13 residues. The full variable domain, rest sourced from reference TRBV29-1 and TRBJ1-1, is SAVISQKPSRDICQRGTSLTIQCQVDSQVTMMFWYRQQPGQSLTLIATANQGSEATYESGFVIDKFPISRPNLTFSTLTVSNMSPEDSSIYLCSVEGRGRGNTFFGQGTRLTVV.

The chain uses TRBV5-1 and TRBJ2-5, with a tentative D call TRBD1 (5 bases). The length of the CDR3 is 17 residues. The V and J ends lost 2 bases and 5 bases respectively, with 22 bases between them. Germline V CDR1 and CDR2: SGHRS, YFSETQ. CDR3 coding DNA: TGCGCCAGCAGCTTTATCAGGGCAGGGCAACCAAAGGAGACCCAGTACTTC. It specifies CASSFIRAGQPKETQYF.

The chain is built from TRBV7-8 and TRBJ2-2, with 9 positions matching TRBD2. CDR1 and CDR2 (germline): SGHVS, FQNEAQ. V shed 1 base, J shed 4 bases, and the junction held 10 bases outside the gene matches. The CDR3 loop spans 18 amino acids. CDR3 residues: CASSLVLRLAGITGELFF. The CDR3 nucleotides are TGTGCCAGCAGCTTAGTTTTGAGGCTAGCGGGGATCACCGGGGAGCTGTTTTTT. The full variable domain, with the rest looked up from reference TRBV7-8 and TRBJ2-2, is GAGVSQSPRYKVAKRGQDVALRCDPISGHVSLFWYQQALGQGPEFLTYFQNEAQLDKSGLPSDRFFAERPEGSVSTLKIQRTQQEDSAVYLCASSLVLRLAGITGELFFGEGSRLTVL.

The genes are TRBV28 and TRBJ2-7, with a weak D call TRBD1 (6 bases). Trimming removed 6 bases at V and 0 bases at J, with 21 bases between. The CDR3 extends over 17 amino acids. The germline gives CDR1 MDHEN, CDR2 SYDVKM. CDR3 region: CASRQLGGGLYSYEQYF. The CDR3 DNA follows: TGTGCCAGCAGACAACTTGGGGGCGGGTTATACTCCTACGAGCAGTACTTC.

The genes are TRBV27 and TRBJ2-7, with D possibly TRBD1 on 6 matching bases. CDR3 length: 15 residues. Deletions cut 6 bases from V and 2 bases from J, with 17 bases between. Germline CDR1 MNHEY, CDR2 SMNVEV (reference sequence). The CDR3 sequence: CASSTARQGTYEQYF. The CDR3 DNA reads TGTGCCAGCAGCACAGCCCGGCAGGGGACCTACGAGCAGTACTTC.

The V call is TRBV7-9, the J call TRBJ2-1; 10 bases fit TRBD2. Germline CDR1 reads SEHNR; CDR2 reads FQNEAQ (reference sequence). V trimming: 0 bases; J trimming: 6 bases; junction bases outside the gene matches: 8. The CDR3 runs 17 residues. The CDR3 DNA reads TGTGCCAGCAGCTTAGCCGGCCTAGCGGGGGCGGGCAATGAGCAGTTCTTC. Amino acids: CASSLAGLAGAGNEQFF.

V is TRBV6-5 and J is TRBJ1-2; D is uncertain. This CDR3 comprises 14 residues. The germline V gene has CDR1 MNHEY and CDR2 SVGAGI. Trimming pared 8 bases from V and 5 bases from J, leaving 18 bases between. As DNA, the CDR3 is TGTGCCAGCTCGAACAGATTGAGCATGTATGGCTACACCTTC. This encodes CASSNRLSMYGYTF.

Details on this clone: This specimen includes other DNA sequences encoding the same CDR3. This sequence joins TRBV9 and TRBJ2-7; D call uncertain. V lost 0 bases, J lost 2 bases, and 9 bases lay in between. Per the germline V gene, CDR1 is SGDLS and CDR2 is YYNGEE. There are 14 residues in the CDR3. CDR3: CASSVGGGPYEQYF. The CDR3 DNA reads TGTGCCAGCAGCGTAGGGGGTGGACCCTACGAGCAGTACTTC.

V and J are TRBV5-4 and TRBJ2-3; TRBD2 matches at 9 bases. The CDR3 has 16 amino acids. Germline CDR1 reads SGHNT; CDR2 reads YYREEE (reference sequence). Trimming took 1 base from V and 0 from J; bases not matched to a gene: 3. CDR3 sequence reads: CASSLLTSGSTDTQYF. CDR3 nucleotide sequence: TGTGCCAGCAGCTTGCTTACTAGCGGGAGCACAGATACGCAGTATTTT. Based on the CDR3 plus reference TRBV5-4 and TRBJ2-3, the full variable domain is ETGVTQSPTHLIKTRGQQVTLRCSSQSGHNTVSWYQQALGQGPQFIFQYYREEENGRGNFPPRFSGLQFPNYSSELNVNALELDDSALYLCASSLLTSGSTDTQYFGPGTRLTVL.

CDR3 amino acids: CASTFSTGGLNEQYF. DNA for the CDR3: TGTGCCAGCACCTTTTCAACAGGGGGCTTGAACGAGCAGTACTTC. The chain is built from TRBV5-5 and TRBJ2-7; TRBD1 matches at 9 bases. Germline V gene lookup returns CDR1 SGHKS and CDR2 YYEKEE (reference sequence). The CDR3 contains 15 residues. The V segment lost 6 bases and the J segment 5 bases; nucleotides outside the gene matches: 12.